The subject of this entry is one T cell receptor (beta chain). Its antigen is as yet unknown. As defined, naive CD8 cells were CD45RO-negative and positively selected for CCR7, with terminally differentiated effector memory CD45RA+ cells excluded. Germline V gene data show CDR1 as MDHEN and CDR2 as SYDVKM. The V segment lost 5 bases and the J segment 3 bases; nucleotides outside the gene matches: 10. The CDR3 spans 15 residues. TCRdb's table, derived via immunoSEQ multiplex PCR, lists solely in-frame clones and lacks some. Of about 2.1 million clones listed, roughly 91% were seen once; the top ten hold about 1.5%. The sample comes from a study of shared clonotypes between healthy human individuals. Study details: Donor ages ranged 18 to 49 years: a couple of women, a few men.

Study outcomes and limitations: All-four-donor shared clonotypes had higher generation probabilities than non-shared clonotypes did.

This clonotype originated in a man younger than 30 in good health. Some clones in this sample may be carry-over from other donors' samples. The specimen sequenced was naive CD8+ T cells from PBMCs. This chain joins TRBV28 and TRBJ2-7; TRBD2 matches at 7 bases. DNA for the CDR3: TGTGCCAGCAGTCCTCGGGGGGTGACCCTCTACGAGCAGTACTTC. It codes for CASSPRGVTLYEQYF.